A selection of T cell receptor beta chains follows, all from one sample in a study of blood T cell repertoires in COVID-19. The method was immunoSEQ multiplex PCR; TCRdb's version includes in-frame clones alone and lacks a portion of them. The sample yields 200,000 to 300,000 clones, around 90% seen once. The sample taken for sequencing was peripheral blood. Receptor source: a human donor in a cohort sampled during active COVID-19. CDR3s include the opening cysteine and the closing phenylalanine or tryptophan. A D gene is named only where the DNA matches it firmly. Clone sizes are given selectively: once, few, many, or a class where the clone is expanded.

NA,TRBJ1-1,NA,TRBV4-1,TGCGCCAGCAGCCAAGGGGGGAGGGATGAAGCTTTCTTT,CASSQGGRDEAFF
NA,TRBJ2-6,NA,TRBV25-1,TGTGCCAGCAGTGTCTTGGAGGGTACAGGGGCCAACGTCCTGACTTTC,CASSVLEGTGANVLTF
NA,TRBJ1-6,TRBD1,TRBV27,TGTGCCAGCAGTCTCAACTTACCCCGGACAGGGGGCATCTATAATTCACCCCTCCACTTT,CASSLNLPRTGGIYNSPLHF
few,TRBJ1-1,NA,TRBV7-9,TGTGCCAGCAGCGTCACGACAGGTCCGAACACTGAAGCTTTCTTT,CASSVTTGPNTEAFF
NA,TRBJ2-7,TRBD1,TRBV9,TGTGCCAGCAGCGTAATTCCAGGGGGTGACGAGCAGTACTTC,CASSVIPGGDEQYF
NA,TRBJ2-3,NA,TRBV18,TGTGCCAGCTCACCAATCCGGGGTCCTAGCACAGATACGCAGTATTTT,CASSPIRGPSTDTQYF
once,TRBJ1-5,TRBD1,TRBV7-2,TGTGCCAGCAGCTTAGTCCCCCAGGGGGCTACCAATCAGCCCCAGCATTTT,CASSLVPQGATNQPQHF
NA,TRBJ1-2,NA,TRBV3-1/TRBV3-2,TGTGCCAGCAGCCCCCTAGGACAGTTAGCTAACTATGGCTACACCTTC,CASSPLGQLANYGYTF
many,TRBJ2-3,NA,TRBV6-4,TGTGCCAGCAGTGAATCCTCAGGGGGGACAGATACGCAGTATTTT,CASSESSGGTDTQYF
once,TRBJ1-1,NA,TRBV4-1,TGCGCCAGCAGCCGAGGGCCTGGCGGGACCCATGAAGCTTTCTTT,CASSRGPGGTHEAFF
NA,TRBJ2-7,NA,TRBV6-1,TGTGCCAGCAGTGAAGTTGCCAGACTAAACATCTACGAGCAGTACTTC,CASSEVARLNIYEQYF
NA,TRBJ2-7,NA,TRBV6-2/TRBV6-3,TGTGCCAGCAGTTACTCGATTCGAGGGCCCTACGAGCAGTACTTC,CASSYSIRGPYEQYF
NA,TRBJ2-7,NA,TRBV28,TGTGCCAGCACCCAAATTCTGGGCCCGAGCTCCTACGAGCAGTACTTC,CASTQILGPSSYEQYF